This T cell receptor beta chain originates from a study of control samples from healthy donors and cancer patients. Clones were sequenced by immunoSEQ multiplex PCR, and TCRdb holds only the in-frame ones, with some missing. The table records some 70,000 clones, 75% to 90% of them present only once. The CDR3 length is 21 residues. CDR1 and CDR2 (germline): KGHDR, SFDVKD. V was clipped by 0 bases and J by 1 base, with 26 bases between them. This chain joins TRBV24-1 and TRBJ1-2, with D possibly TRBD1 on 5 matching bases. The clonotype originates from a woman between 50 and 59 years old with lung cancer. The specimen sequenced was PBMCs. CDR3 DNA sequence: TGTGCCACCAGTGATTTGAGGGTCCCCTGGGAGGGGCCACTTTTTAACTATGGCTACACCTTC. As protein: CATSDLRVPWEGPLFNYGYTF.